A single sample gave rise to the 5 T cell receptor beta chains below, sequenced in a study of T cells in localized non-small cell lung cancer. Libraries were prepared by immunoSEQ multiplex PCR; TCRdb keeps only in-frame clonotypes and omits some of them. The data show about 13,000 clones, roughly 84% seen once. The source material was peripheral blood, sampled before any cancer treatment. The receptor source for this set is a male donor aged 60 or over with stage III lung adenocarcinoma.

This clone was seen only once. Additional DNA sequences in this sample encode the identical CDR3. The chain joins TRBV30 to TRBJ2-3; TRBD2 matches 12 bases. This CDR3 is 17 amino acids long. Germline V gene lookup returns CDR1 GTSNPN and CDR2 SVGIG (reference sequence). J gave up 3 bases and V 4 bases, and 11 bases lay outside the gene matches. The chain's CDR3 is CAWTPRLAGGWTDTQYF. CDR3 DNA: TGTGCCTGGACTCCTCGGCTAGCGGGAGGGTGGACAGATACGCAGTATTTT.

The chain recombines TRBV6-6 with TRBJ2-7, with D maybe TRBD1 (6 bases). Between the trimmed V and J ends, which lost 4 bases and 1 base, there was a span of 11 bases. The CDR3 is 14 amino acids. Germline V gene lookup returns CDR1 MNHNY and CDR2 SVGAGI (reference sequence). Written as DNA, the CDR3 is TGTGCCAGCAGTTCCCCGGACAGTTCCTACGAGCAGTACTTC. It translates to CASSSPDSSYEQYF.

This clone was seen only once. V is TRBV19 and J is TRBJ1-5, with a tentative D call TRBD1 (5 bases). Deletions cut 0 bases from V and 1 base from J, with 16 bases between. Germline V gene sequence: CDR1 LNHDA, CDR2 SQIVND (reference sequence). CDR3 length: 18 residues. CDR3 protein: CASSIDGSRRGSNQPQHF. The CDR3 DNA reads as TGTGCCAGTAGTATAGATGGTAGCAGGCGGGGGAGCAATCAGCCCCAGCATTTT.

This sequence joins TRBV5-1 and TRBJ1-6; unclear D gene. From germline, CDR1 is SGHRS and CDR2 YFSETQ. The length of the CDR3 is 13 residues. V gave up 4 bases and J gave up 8 bases, with 10 bases separating them. For the CDR3, the DNA is TGCGCCAGCAGCCTCCAGTCCGATTCACCCCTCCACTTT. Amino acid sequence: CASSLQSDSPLHF. The whole variable domain, remainder taken from reference TRBV5-1 and TRBJ1-6, is KAGVTQTPRYLIKTRGQQVTLSCSPISGHRSVSWYQQTPGQGLQFLFEYFSETQRNKGNFPGRFSGRQFSNSRSEMNVSTLELGDSALYLCASSLQSDSPLHFGNGTRLTVT.

The chain is built from TRBV4-1 and TRBJ2-3; 8 nucleotides agree with TRBD2. Trimming took 2 bases from V and 2 from J; bases not matched to a gene: 6. CDR3 size: 16 residues. The germline CDR1 and CDR2 sequences are MGHRA and YSYEKL. As DNA, the CDR3 is TGCGCCAGCAGCCAAAATAGCGGGGAGTTCACAGATACGCAGTATTTT. Protein sequence: CASSQNSGEFTDTQYF.